The present T cell receptor (beta chain) was sequenced within a study of cytomegalovirus exposure and HLA in healthy donors. With V trimmed by 5 bases and J by 4 bases, 7 bases remained unmatched. The germline gives CDR1 LGHNA, CDR2 YSLEER. CDR3 length: 15 amino acids. The PCR ran on 60 Vbeta and 13 Jbeta primers. Method: immunoSEQ multiplex PCR; TCRdb's copy keeps in-frame clones and lacks some. The sample lists some 190,000 clones, less than 90% occurring once. The study's findings and limits: Later on, an analysis showed TCR association rates differing by HLA locus, with DRB1 the most and HLA-C the fewest. Later on, a genetic analysis was performed. It linked a missense variant in DCLRE1C with V- and J-gene trimming of TCR beta. Later analysis identified several of the most significant clusters that appeared linked to common viral pathogens.

As to this clone: The target antigen is unknown.

This sequence joins TRBV4-3 and TRBJ2-1; 8 bases map to TRBD2. Sequenced input: PBMCs. The source of this sequence is a girl aged 10-17 years in good health and CMV-seropositive. The CDR3 DNA follows: TGCGCCAGCAGCTCCTCGCGGGAGGTGTACAATGAGCAGTTCTTC. Protein product: CASSSSREVYNEQFF.